The 23 T cell receptor beta chains given below trace back to one sample, sequenced in a study of T cell changes during pregnancy in multiple sclerosis. Libraries were prepared by immunoSEQ multiplex PCR; TCRdb keeps only in-frame clonotypes and omits some of them. This sample has some 80,000 clones; around 93% occur once, and the top ten carry more than 1%. The sequences come from peripheral blood, collected in the first trimester of pregnancy. The source is a female donor with multiple sclerosis, enrolled in a pregnancy study.

The genes are TRBV28 and TRBJ2-7; 9 bases map to TRBD2. With 2 bases clipped from V and 7 bases from J, the junction kept 6 bases outside the gene matches. Looked up from germline, CDR1 is MDHEN and CDR2 is SYDVKM. This CDR3 is built from 14 residues. The chain's CDR3 is CASSLGGRAVEQYF. Written as DNA, the CDR3 is TGTGCCAGCAGTTTAGGCGGGAGGGCCGTGGAGCAGTACTTC.

The J gene is TRBJ1-1, the V gene TRBV27, with D tentatively TRBD1 (5 bases). V lost 6 bases and J lost 2, with 10 bases in between. Germline V gene sequence: CDR1 MNHEY, CDR2 SMNVEV (reference sequence). The CDR3 covers 13 residues. The DNA for the CDR3 is TGTGCCAGCAGCGTGCAGGGTAACACTGAAGCTTTCTTT. This encodes CASSVQGNTEAFF.

V is TRBV7-3 and J is TRBJ2-7, with a weak D call TRBD1 (6 bases). The CDR3 contains 15 residues. V gave up 2 bases and J gave up 1 base, with 12 bases separating them. Germline V CDR1 and CDR2: SGHTA, FQGTGA. The DNA for the CDR3 is TGTGCCAGCAGCTTACTGAGACAGGTGTCCTACGAGCAGTACTTC. Amino acid sequence: CASSLLRQVSYEQYF.

As DNA, the CDR3 is TGCGCCAGCAGCCCGGGACTAGCGGGTCGAGAGACCCAGTACTTC. Translated: CASSPGLAGRETQYF. The chain recombines TRBV4-3 with TRBJ2-5; TRBD2 aligns across 12 bases. With V trimmed by 4 bases and J by 4 bases, 4 bases remained unmatched. Germline CDR1 and CDR2: LGHNA and YSLEER. The CDR3 consists of 15 residues.

This clone was recorded once. V is TRBV4-1 and J is TRBJ1-1, with TRBD1 matching 7 bases. The germline V gene has CDR1 MGHRA and CDR2 YSYEKL. The CDR3 is made up of 16 amino acids. The junction had 7 bases not matched to a gene; V was cut back by 2 bases and J by 1 base. The CDR3 here is CASSQLRDSSNTEAFF. For the CDR3, the DNA is TGCGCCAGCAGCCAATTAAGGGACAGCTCGAACACTGAAGCTTTCTTT.

The chain couples TRBV11-2 to TRBJ2-6; D is possibly TRBD1 (6 bases). Germline CDR1 and CDR2: SGHAT and FQNNGV. V was cut by 1 base and J by 3 bases, with 10 bases left in between. The CDR3 sequence is 16 residues long. CDR3 amino acids: CASSLGAGVGANVLTF. The CDR3 nucleotides are TGTGCCAGCAGCTTAGGGGCAGGGGTTGGGGCCAACGTCCTGACTTTC.

The J gene is TRBJ1-1, the V gene TRBV5-1; 9 bases match TRBD1. V lost 3 bases to trimming and J lost 4 bases; unmatched junction nucleotides: 1. CDR1 and CDR2 (germline): SGHRS, YFSETQ. The CDR3 has 13 amino acids. The CDR3, as DNA: TGCGCCAGCAGCTGGGGACAGGGCACTGAAGCTTTCTTT. As protein: CASSWGQGTEAFF.

The V gene is TRBV28, the J gene TRBJ2-7; possibly TRBD1 for D (5 bases). Germline V gene data show CDR1 as MDHEN and CDR2 as SYDVKM. The CDR3 is made up of 12 amino acids. The V end lost 7 bases, the J end lost 5 bases, and 12 bases lay between the germline ends. CDR3 sequence reads: CASKGRAHEQYF. The DNA of the CDR3 is TGTGCCAGCAAGGGCAGGGCCCACGAGCAGTACTTC.

The J gene is TRBJ2-5, the V gene TRBV21-1; TRBD2, the D gene given by the table, was not confirmed from the DNA. TRBV21-1 is deemed a pseudogene. The CDR3 extends over 18 amino acids. CDR3 nucleotides: TGTGCCAGCAGCAAAGGGGTGGAGGGCGCCGAGACTACAGAGACCCAGTACTTC. Translating it yields CASSKGVEGAETTETQYF.

The rearrangement links TRBV2 to TRBJ2-7; 8 bases align to TRBD1. V shed 10 bases and J 5 bases; nucleotides not matched to a gene: 7. Germline assignment: CDR1 SNHLY and CDR2 FYNNEI. There are 12 residues in the CDR3. CDR3 bases: TGTGCCACACGGGACAGGCACCACGAGCAGTACTTC. Its protein product is CATRDRHHEQYF. The full variable domain, its missing parts supplied by reference TRBV2 and TRBJ2-7, is EPEVTQTPSHQVTQMGQEVILRCVPISNHLYFYWYRQILGQKVEFLVSFYNNEISEKSEIFDDQFSVERPDGSNFTLKIRSTKLEDSAMYFCATRDRHHEQYFGPGTRLTVT.

The V gene is TRBV14, the J gene TRBJ1-1, with 8 bases aligning to TRBD1. The CDR3 contains 15 residues. Trimming cost V 1 base and J 2 bases; bases outside gene matches: 3. In germline, CDR1 is SGHDN, CDR2 FVKESK. The CDR3 reads CASSQGTGINTEAFF. The CDR3 DNA reads as TGTGCCAGCAGCCAAGGGACAGGGATAAACACTGAAGCTTTCTTT.

V and J are TRBV29-1 and TRBJ2-3; unclear D gene. CDR3 length: 14 amino acids. V gave up 1 base and J gave up 0 bases, with 8 bases separating them. Germline lookup yields CDR1 SQVTM and CDR2 ANQGSEA. The CDR3 loop reads CSVEGIGSTDTQYF. DNA for the CDR3: TGCAGCGTTGAAGGTATTGGCAGCACAGATACGCAGTATTTT.

The chain's CDR3 is CASSSPIAGQETQYF. The CDR3 coding sequence is TGTGCCAGCAGCTCGCCAATAGCGGGACAAGAGACCCAGTACTTC. The genes are TRBV7-6 and TRBJ2-5; 8 bases line up with TRBD2. Trimming at V came to 4 bases and at J to 2 bases, leaving 6 bases not matched to a gene. The CDR3 sequence is 15 residues long. The V gene's germline CDR1 is SGHVS and CDR2 FNYEAQ.

This clone appeared once. V and J are TRBV7-9 and TRBJ2-7; TRBD1 matches 8 bases. The CDR3 spans 14 residues. Germline CDR1 and CDR2: SEHNR and FQNEAQ (reference sequence). With V trimmed by 5 bases and J by 5 bases, 8 bases remained unmatched. In nucleotides, the CDR3 is TGTGCCAGCAGCCTCGGGCCAGGGGGCAACGAGCAGTACTTC. This translates into CASSLGPGGNEQYF.

This chain connects TRBV6-5 to TRBJ1-1; TRBD1 matches at 10 bases. With 4 bases clipped from V and 3 bases from J, the junction kept 5 bases outside the gene matches. Looked up from germline, CDR1 is MNHEY and CDR2 is SVGAGI. The CDR3 length is 15 residues. In DNA form, the CDR3 reads TGTGCCAGCAGTTTTGATGGGACAGGGGACACTGAAGCTTTCTTT. This sequence encodes CASSFDGTGDTEAFF.

The V call is TRBV5-1, the J call TRBJ1-3; 10 bases fit TRBD1. This CDR3 is 16 amino acids long. The germline V gene encodes CDR1 SGHRS and CDR2 YFSETQ. J was trimmed by 3 bases and V by 0 bases; bases with no gene match: 3. The CDR3 here is CASSLGDRGYGNTIYF. DNA of the CDR3: TGCGCCAGCAGCTTGGGGGACAGGGGATATGGAAACACCATATATTTT.

This chain joins TRBV7-6 and TRBJ2-1, with a weak D call TRBD2 (6 bases). From germline, CDR1 is SGHVS and CDR2 FNYEAQ. There are 13 residues in the CDR3. Trimming shortened V by 5 bases and J by 5 bases, and 10 bases separated the two germline ends. In DNA form, the CDR3 reads TGTGCCAGCAGCGCAAGACTAGACAATGAGCAGTTCTTC. This translates into CASSARLDNEQFF.

V gene TRBV5-1 combines with J gene TRBJ2-5; the match to TRBD2 covers 14 bases. The CDR3 sequence is 15 residues long. Trimming removed 4 bases from V and 5 bases from J; junction bases left unmatched: 4. Germline V gives CDR1 SGHRS, CDR2 YFSETQ. The CDR3 DNA reads as TGCGCCAGCAGCCAGGGACTAGCGGGGGTTGAGACCCAGTACTTC. Protein sequence: CASSQGLAGVETQYF.

The chain has TRBV19 and TRBJ2-3; 8 bases fit TRBD1. V lost 7 bases, J lost 3 bases, and 9 bases stayed unmatched. Germline CDR1 LNHDA, CDR2 SQIVND (reference sequence). This CDR3 is 15 amino acids long. CDR3 loop: CASKGRQGATDTQYF. The CDR3 DNA reads TGTGCCAGTAAAGGGAGGCAGGGGGCAACAGATACGCAGTATTTT.

V and J are TRBV7-2 and TRBJ2-7; 11 bases agree with TRBD2. V was pared by 4 bases and J by 3 bases, with 5 bases of the junction left unmatched. The germline V gene has CDR1 SGHTA and CDR2 FQGNSA. This CDR3 spans 15 amino acids. CDR3 loop: CASSSTSGEGYEQYF. The CDR3 nucleotides read TGTGCCAGCAGCTCGACTAGCGGGGAGGGCTACGAGCAGTACTTC.

This rearrangement joins TRBV28 to TRBJ2-1, with no clear D. Deletions cut 1 base from V and 8 bases from J, with 6 bases between. Germline V lookup: CDR1 MDHEN, CDR2 SYDVKM. The CDR3 totals 12 residues. The chain's CDR3 is CASSLSGDEQFF. In nucleotides, the CDR3 is TGTGCCAGCAGTTTATCCGGAGATGAGCAGTTCTTC.

This sequence joins TRBV18 and TRBJ2-1, with TRBD1 as a possible D gene (5 bases). In germline, CDR1 is KGHSH, CDR2 LQKENI. With 3 bases removed from V and 4 bases from J, the gap between germline ends came to 10 bases. The CDR3 consists of 14 residues. The CDR3 loop is CASSPLQGYNEQFF. In DNA form, the CDR3 reads TGTGCCAGCTCACCTCTCCAGGGTTACAATGAGCAGTTCTTC.

The chain has TRBV7-9 and TRBJ1-4; TRBD1 matches 10 bases. The V and J ends lost 5 bases and 8 bases, in that order; junction bases with no gene match: 8. The CDR3 totals 15 residues. The germline gives CDR1 SEHNR, CDR2 FQNEAQ (reference sequence). CDR3 sequence (DNA): TGTGCCAGCAGCCGAGGGACAGGGGAGGAGGAAAAACTGTTTTTT. Translation: CASSRGTGEEEKLFF.